This T cell receptor (beta chain) was found in a study of response to subunit inactivated influenza vaccine. Regarding the study as a whole: Authors suggested few new T cells are recruited by each seasonal influenza vaccination.

TCRdb reanalysed the RT-PCR reads using MiXCR and keeps one entry per CDR3 protein. The data show more than 700,000 distinct CDR3 sequences, 21% seen once. Remarks on this clonotype: Its antigen is not known.

The length of the CDR3 is 15 residues. Per germline, CDR1 ENHRY and CDR2 SYGVKD. The V gene end was trimmed by 6 bases and the J gene end by 3 bases; junction bases not matched to a gene: 8. This sequence was found in a middle-aged man who received an inactivated influenza vaccine. Sample: PBMCs from blood, taken more than 4 days after vaccination. The rearrangement joins TRBV10-3 to TRBJ2-7; TRBD1 matches 10 bases. The CDR3 here is CAIRGSGTGVYEQYF. The CDR3 DNA is TGTGCCATCAGGGGCAGCGGGACAGGGGTCTACGAGCAGTACTTC.